This T cell receptor (beta chain) was identified during a study of cytomegalovirus exposure and HLA in healthy donors. Researchers ran the PCR with 60 Vbeta and 13 Jbeta primers. Sequenced by immunoSEQ multiplex PCR; TCRdb stores in-frame clones only, minus some. Among around 150,000 clones listed, 82% were seen once. Material for sequencing was PBMCs. This sequence originates from a young man in good health and CMV-seropositive.

The CDR3 loop reads CASSPSGRSTGELFF. As DNA, the CDR3 is TGTGCCAGCAGCCCTAGCGGGAGAAGCACCGGGGAGCTGTTTTTT. The rearrangement links TRBV7-3 to TRBJ2-2, with TRBD2 matching over 10 bases. Trimming removed 5 bases from V and 4 bases from J; junction bases left unmatched: 4. This CDR3 comprises 15 residues. Germline loops: CDR1 SGHTA, CDR2 FQGTGA.